The present T cell receptor beta chain was sequenced within a study of blood T cell repertoires in COVID-19 (dated by TCRdb to 2018 to 2021). About the study as a whole: Samples covering the acute and convalescent phases of COVID-19 were provided by collaborators in the United States, Italy and Spain. The material from the prospective study consisted of cDNA or gDNA derived from T cells, B-cell-depleted T cells, or PBMCs. Deeply sampled blood TCRbeta repertoires from subjects exposed to, actively infected with, or recovered from COVID-19 were included in the dataset. The repertoires were released in a freely available public database meant as a resource for research on the immune response to SARS-CoV-2. Samples came from the ongoing ImmuneRACE study (first 160 participants) plus 1,254 subjects from 6 global collaborators. A de-identified subject ID, COVID-19 status, age in years and sex were almost always included in the sample metadata. Where HLA class I and class II types were available, the types were taken from metadata supplied by the sample provider, not from assay-based typing. General conclusions and limits of the study: How much clinical and demographic metadata was included differed by source and by participant, and the metadata was provided uncurated.

The immunoSEQ Assay, a bias-controlled multiplex PCR, was used to amplify TCRbeta CDR3 regions from genomic DNA. Turning to the authors' computational methods: Nucleated cell counts per sample were estimated from amplification of reference gene primers within the assay. To quantify the absolute abundance of each unique TCRbeta CDR3 rearrangement, sequence reads were collapsed and filtered. For each sample, productive Simpson clonality was calculated as the square root of Simpson's diversity index across productive rearrangements. Sourced from immuneACCESS, this table was stored by TCRdb with only in-frame sequences that have V and J called. A share of the clones is absent; for the studies checked, an unresolved V gene accounts for under half, and the remainder has no known explanation. V and J calls and clone size are as listed in that table; D and trimming were resolved from the DNA. Recorded for this sample are approximately 170,000 clones; less than 90% of them occurred a single time. About 8% of the sample goes to the ten largest clones.

The CDR3, cysteine through phenylalanine, is 16 amino acids long. Only CDR3 DNA is held: 48 bases, read in frame from base 1. Sequences SGHVS (CDR1) and FQNEAQ (CDR2) are obtained from the germline V gene. V gives up 1 base and J gives up 3 bases, and the segment between their germline ends measures 15 bases. This clone occurred once. Its antigen specificity is not known. Base qualities are missing; no much larger clone stands one base away. In the prospective study, participants were about 18 to 95 years old, resided in about two dozen geographic areas of the United States, and were enrolled through a virtual design. In the prospective study, participants were assigned to cohorts based on the clinical history participants reported in a screening survey and a study questionnaire. ImmuneRACE Cohort 3 recovered participants were defined by two consecutive negative NP/OP PCR tests, healthcare professional clearance, or symptom resolution. In the prospective study, mobile phlebotomists collected whole blood, serum and a nasopharyngeal or oropharyngeal swab from each participant. Additional blood draws and questionnaires over an approximately two-month period could optionally be provided by prospective study participants. Before DNA extraction, prospective study blood samples were shipped either frozen or at room temperature.

The receptor chain draws on TRBV7-8 and TRBJ1-2, with TRBD1 as a weak D call on 5 bases. This sequence originates from a woman in her fifties or sixties who had recovered from COVID-19. The sequencing input was PBMCs or T cells enriched from blood (not recorded which). The DNA reads TGTGCCAGCAGCTTAGAAGTGGGCGCAGGGTACTATGGCTACACCTTC. It is translated as CASSLEVGAGYYGYTF.